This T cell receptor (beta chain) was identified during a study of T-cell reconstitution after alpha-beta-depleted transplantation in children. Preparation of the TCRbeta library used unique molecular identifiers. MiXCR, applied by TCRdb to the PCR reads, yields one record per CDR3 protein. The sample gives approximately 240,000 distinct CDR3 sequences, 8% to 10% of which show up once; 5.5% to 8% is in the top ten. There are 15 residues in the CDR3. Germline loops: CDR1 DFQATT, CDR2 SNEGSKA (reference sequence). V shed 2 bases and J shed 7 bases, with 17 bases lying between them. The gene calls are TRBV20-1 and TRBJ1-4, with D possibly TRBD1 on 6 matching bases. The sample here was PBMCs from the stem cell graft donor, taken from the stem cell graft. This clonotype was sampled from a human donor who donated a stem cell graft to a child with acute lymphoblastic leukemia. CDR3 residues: CSARSSGTLGEKLFF. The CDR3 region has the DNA TGCAGTGCTAGATCCTCCGGGACATTGGGTGAAAAACTGTTTTTT.